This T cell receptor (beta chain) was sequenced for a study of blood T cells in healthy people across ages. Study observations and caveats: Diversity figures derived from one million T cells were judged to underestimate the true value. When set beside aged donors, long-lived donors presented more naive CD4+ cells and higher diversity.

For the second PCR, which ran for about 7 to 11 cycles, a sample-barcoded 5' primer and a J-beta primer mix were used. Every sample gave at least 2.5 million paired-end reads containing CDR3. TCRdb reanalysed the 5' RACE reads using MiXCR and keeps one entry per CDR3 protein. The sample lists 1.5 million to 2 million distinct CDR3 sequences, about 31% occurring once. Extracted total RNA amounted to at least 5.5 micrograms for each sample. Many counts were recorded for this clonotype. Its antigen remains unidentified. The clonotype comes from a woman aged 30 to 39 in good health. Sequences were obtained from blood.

The CDR3 is CSVEEGAGEQYF. The CDR3, as DNA: TGCAGCGTTGAGGAGGGGGCAGGGGAGCAGTACTTC. This rearrangement joins TRBV29-1 to TRBJ2-7; D is perhaps TRBD1 (7 bases). Germline CDR1 reads SQVTM; CDR2 reads ANQGSEA. The CDR3 contains 12 residues. V lost 3 bases and J 7 bases, leaving 13 bases between the germline ends.